A selection of T cell receptor beta chains follows, all from one sample in a study of T cell responses to AZD1222 COVID-19 vaccine. Measured with immunoSEQ multiplex PCR; TCRdb has only the in-frame clones, and not every one. The repertoire consists of more than 95,000 clones, with approximately 90% occurring once and the leading ten covering roughly 7%. Material: peripheral blood, obtained on day 0 of AZD1222 vaccination. The receptor source for this set is an adult in good health. CDR3s include the opening cysteine and the closing phenylalanine or tryptophan.

v_gene	CDR3aa
TRBV7-2	CASSPDRSSYEQYF
TRBV9	CASSVGGLRTDTQYF
TRBV10-3	CAIRSTGNYYEQYF
TRBV28	CATTGTGRWEQYF
TRBV4-1	CASSQTSGKADTQYF
TRBV7-3	CASSLQGRAREQFF
TRBV25-1	CASSEYTGREAKNIQYF
TRBV6-5	CASSFGGTQYF
TRBV6-5	CASSRELEQFF
TRBV4-3	CASSQDGITNYGYTF
TRBV7-6	CASSPLGGLRYEQYF
TRBV2	CAIQRSTMRNSPLHF
TRBV25-1	CASTGIGNTEAFF
TRBV7-8	CASSLARRTRRETQYF
TRBV6-2/TRBV6-3	CASSSPGLNTEAFF
TRBV5-1	CASSLGGLGNIQYF
TRBV24-1	CATSDPDGYEQYF
TRBV3-1/TRBV3-2	CASSPGRANYGYTF
TRBV9	CASSVAWETGVYEQYF
TRBV6-4	CASSKRVGENSQPQHF
TRBV27	CASIAGGAYNEQFF
TRBV11-2	CASSLVASGRASEQYF
TRBV23-1	CASWRGGTNRYEQYF
TRBV27	CASSPGLANNEQFF
TRBV7-2	CASSLDLAGFYNEQFF
TRBV28	CASSLAGTYNEQFF
TRBV6-5	CASSQLAGTYEQYF